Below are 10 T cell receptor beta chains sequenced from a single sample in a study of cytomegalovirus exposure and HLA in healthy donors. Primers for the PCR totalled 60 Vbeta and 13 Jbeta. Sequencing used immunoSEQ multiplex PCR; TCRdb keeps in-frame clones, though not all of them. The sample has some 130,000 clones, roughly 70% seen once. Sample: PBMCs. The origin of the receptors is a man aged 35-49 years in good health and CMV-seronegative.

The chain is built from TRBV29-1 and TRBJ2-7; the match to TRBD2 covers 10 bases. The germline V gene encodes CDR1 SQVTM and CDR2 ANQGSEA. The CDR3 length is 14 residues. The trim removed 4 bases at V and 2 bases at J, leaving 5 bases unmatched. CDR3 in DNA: TGCAGCGTTGCTTCTAGCGGGGGAGCCTACGAGCAGTACTTC. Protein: CSVASSGGAYEQYF.

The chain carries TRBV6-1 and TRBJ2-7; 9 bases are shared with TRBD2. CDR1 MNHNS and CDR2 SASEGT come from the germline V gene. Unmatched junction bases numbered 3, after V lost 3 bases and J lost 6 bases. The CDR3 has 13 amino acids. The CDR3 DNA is TGTGCCAGCAGTGAGGGCGGGAGGGGCGAGCAGTACTTC. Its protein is CASSEGGRGEQYF.

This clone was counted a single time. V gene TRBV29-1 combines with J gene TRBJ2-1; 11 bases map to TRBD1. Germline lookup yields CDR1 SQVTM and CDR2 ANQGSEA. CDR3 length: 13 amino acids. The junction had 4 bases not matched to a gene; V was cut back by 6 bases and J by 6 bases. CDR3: CSVPGQGGNEQFF. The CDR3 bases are TGCAGCGTCCCGGGACAGGGGGGCAATGAGCAGTTCTTC.

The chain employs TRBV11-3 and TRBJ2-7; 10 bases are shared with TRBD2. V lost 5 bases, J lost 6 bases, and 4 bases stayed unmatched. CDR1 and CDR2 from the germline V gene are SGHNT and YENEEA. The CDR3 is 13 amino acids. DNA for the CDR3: TGTGCCAGCAGCCCACTAGCGGGACTCGAGCAGTACTTC. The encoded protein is CASSPLAGLEQYF.

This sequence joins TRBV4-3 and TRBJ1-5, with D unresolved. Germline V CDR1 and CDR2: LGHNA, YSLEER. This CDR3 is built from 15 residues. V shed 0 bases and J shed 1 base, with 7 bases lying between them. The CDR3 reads CASSQETRSNQPQHF. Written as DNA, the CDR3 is TGCGCCAGCAGCCAAGAAACCAGAAGCAATCAGCCCCAGCATTTT.

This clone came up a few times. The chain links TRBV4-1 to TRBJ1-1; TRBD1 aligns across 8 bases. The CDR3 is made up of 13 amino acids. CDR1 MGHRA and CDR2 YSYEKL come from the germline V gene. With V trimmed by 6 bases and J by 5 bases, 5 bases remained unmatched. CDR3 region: CASRVQGGTEAFF. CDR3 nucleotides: TGCGCCAGCAGGGTACAGGGGGGGACTGAAGCTTTCTTT.

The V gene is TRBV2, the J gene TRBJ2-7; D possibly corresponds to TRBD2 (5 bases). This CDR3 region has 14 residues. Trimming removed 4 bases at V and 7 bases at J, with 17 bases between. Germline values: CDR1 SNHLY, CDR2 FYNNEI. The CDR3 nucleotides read TGTGCCAGCAGTGTAGTCCGCGGCCGAGGGGAGCAGTACTTC. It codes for CASSVVRGRGEQYF.

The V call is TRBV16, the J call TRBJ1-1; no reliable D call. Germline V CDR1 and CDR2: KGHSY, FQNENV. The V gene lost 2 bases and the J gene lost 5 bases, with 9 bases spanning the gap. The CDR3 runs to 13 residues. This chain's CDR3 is CASSQGPGTEAFF. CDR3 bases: TGTGCCAGCAGCCAAGGGCCGGGAACTGAAGCTTTCTTT.

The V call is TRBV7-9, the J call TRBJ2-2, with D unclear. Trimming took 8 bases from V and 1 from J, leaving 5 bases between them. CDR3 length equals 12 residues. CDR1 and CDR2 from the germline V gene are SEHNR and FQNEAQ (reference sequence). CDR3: CASGQNTGELFF. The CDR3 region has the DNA TGTGCCAGCGGGCAGAACACCGGGGAGCTGTTTTTT.

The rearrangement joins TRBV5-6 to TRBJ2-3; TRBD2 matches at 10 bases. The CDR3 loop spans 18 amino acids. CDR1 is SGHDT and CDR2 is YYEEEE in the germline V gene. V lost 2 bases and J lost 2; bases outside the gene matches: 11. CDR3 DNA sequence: TGTGCCAGCAGCTTAGGGACCCTAGCGGGGGTGAACACAGATACGCAGTATTTT. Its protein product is CASSLGTLAGVNTDTQYF.